Detailed here is one T cell receptor beta chain. Its antigen is currently unknown. A junction end diverges from the germline sequence, so it may reflect a read error. The data belong to a study of tumor and adjacent non-tumor tissue in lung cancer. Looking at the study overall: On average, productive TCRbeta reads reached about 4.2 million per sample.

Study results and limitations: Significantly higher TCR diversity was found in tumor than normal lung. Top 100 clones took a larger repertoire share in normal lung.

A modified ARM-PCR protocol with three rounds of nested PCR amplified TCRbeta. TCRdb ran MiXCR on the multiplex PCR reads and lists one entry per CDR3 protein. This sample yields 90,000 to 120,000 distinct CDR3 sequences, of which about 60% are seen a single time; 15% to 20% belongs to the top ten. No cell sorting was done before RNA was extracted from the tissue. Distant lung tissue was collected more than 3 cm away from the tumor edge. The CDR3 covers 18 residues. Per germline, CDR1 LGHNA and CDR2 YNFKEQ. The clonotype comes from a man aged 30-40 years with non-small cell lung cancer. The chain recombines TRBV4-2 with TRBJ2-7; D is possibly TRBD1 or TRBD2 (5 bases each). Sequencing input: distant non-tumor lung tissue. The CDR3 nucleotides read TGTGCCAGCAGCCAAGATATGGGTCGAGGGGCTATTTCCTACGAGCAATACTTC. The encoded protein is CASSQDMGRGAISYEQYF.